The 23 T cell receptor beta chains below all came from one sample that was sequenced in a study of blood T cell repertoires in COVID-19. Sequencing was performed with immunoSEQ multiplex PCR; in TCRdb, only in-frame clones are kept and a portion is missing. The table lists roughly 190,000 clones, roughly 90% of them singletons. The sample taken for sequencing was peripheral blood. These receptors all come from a man in his fifties or sixties with acute or convalescent COVID-19.

The rearrangement uses TRBV7-8 and TRBJ1-4; D is possibly TRBD1 (5 bases). Trimming took off 1 base at V and 0 bases at J, with 6 bases between the two ends. Germline CDR1 SGHVS, CDR2 FQNEAQ. This CDR3 contains 15 residues. The CDR3 nucleotides read TGTGCCAGCAGCTTAGAGGGGACAACTAATGAAAAACTGTTTTTT. Amino acids: CASSLEGTTNEKLFF.

This sequence joins TRBV9 and TRBJ1-4; D is unclear. This CDR3 has 15 amino acids. Trimming removed 1 base from V and 0 bases from J, with 7 bases in between. Germline values: CDR1 SGDLS, CDR2 YYNGEE. The CDR3 loop is CASSVIRATNEKLFF. The CDR3 DNA reads TGTGCCAGCAGCGTAATCCGCGCAACTAATGAAAAACTGTTTTTT.

On this clone itself: Different DNA sequences within this sample yield the same CDR3. The genes are TRBV7-9 and TRBJ1-6; D uncertain. The CDR3 loop spans 15 amino acids. Deletions cut 2 bases from V and 0 bases from J, with 5 bases between. Germline lookup yields CDR1 SEHNR and CDR2 FQNEAQ (reference sequence). DNA of the CDR3: TGTGCCAGCAGCTTAACGAGCTCCTATAATTCACCCCTCCACTTT. This translates into CASSLTSSYNSPLHF.

V gene TRBV3-1 (or the pseudogene TRBV3-2) combines with J gene TRBJ2-3; 9 positions match TRBD2. The CDR3 extends over 17 amino acids. Per germline, CDR1 LGHDT and CDR2 YNNKEL (reference sequence). V lost 1 base to trimming and J lost 0 bases; unmatched junction nucleotides: 5. The chain's CDR3 is CASSQGSGGTSTDTQYF. The CDR3 region has the DNA TGTGCCAGCAGCCAAGGAAGCGGGGGGACCAGCACAGATACGCAGTATTTT.

This chain uses TRBV6-2 or TRBV6-3 with TRBJ2-3, with 9 bases lining up with TRBD2. Looked up from germline, CDR1 is MNHEY and CDR2 is SVGEGT. The CDR3 is made up of 17 amino acids. V shed 2 bases, J shed 0 bases, and the junction held 6 bases outside the gene matches. Here the CDR3 reads CASSYGNAGGSTDTQYF. The CDR3, as DNA: TGTGCCAGCAGTTACGGAAACGCGGGGGGGAGCACAGATACGCAGTATTTT.

V is TRBV6-2 or TRBV6-3 and J is TRBJ1-1, with no clear D. The germline CDR1 and CDR2 sequences are MNHEY and SVGEGT. The V end was cut by 5 bases, the J end by 2 bases, with 9 bases between. The length of the CDR3 is 13 residues. CDR3 protein: CASSAGINTEAFF. CDR3 nucleotides: TGTGCCAGCAGTGCCGGGATAAACACTGAAGCTTTCTTT.

This chain uses TRBV5-1 with TRBJ2-7; 9 bases are shared with TRBD1. The junction had 20 bases not matched to a gene; V was cut back by 4 bases and J by 3 bases. The CDR3 runs to 19 residues. CDR1 is SGHRS, CDR2 YFSETQ, per germline. CDR3 protein: CASSQTRDRVSFGFYEQYF. CDR3 nucleotide sequence: TGCGCCAGCAGCCAAACCCGGGACAGGGTCTCATTTGGTTTCTACGAGCAGTACTTC.

The rearrangement joins TRBV27 to TRBJ1-1, with D uncertain. This CDR3 comprises 14 residues. Trimming cost V 0 bases and J 1 base, with 6 bases left between them. Germline CDR1 MNHEY, CDR2 SMNVEV (reference sequence). CDR3 DNA sequence: TGTGCCAGCAGTTTATCTGGCAGGAACACTGAAGCTTTCTTT. Encoded protein: CASSLSGRNTEAFF.

DNA of the CDR3: TGTGCCAGCAGCCTAGGAGGGAATAATGAAAAACTGTTTTTT. This codes for CASSLGGNNEKLFF. The chain has TRBV6-5 and TRBJ1-4; D is ambiguous. Germline lookup yields CDR1 MNHEY and CDR2 SVGAGI. The CDR3 runs to 14 residues. Trimming cost V 6 bases and J 4 bases, with 12 bases left between them.

The V and J genes are TRBV28 and TRBJ1-2; 11 bases are a match to TRBD1. The V gene end was trimmed by 7 bases and the J gene end by 5 bases; junction bases not matched to a gene: 12. This CDR3 region has 16 residues. CDR1 and CDR2 (germline): MDHEN, SYDVKM. DNA of the CDR3: TGTGCCAGCACCCGCGGGGGGACAGGGGGATTGTATGGCTACACCTTC. Encoded protein: CASTRGGTGGLYGYTF.

The chain carries TRBV5-5 and TRBJ2-2, with D possibly TRBD2 on 7 matching bases. The germline V gene encodes CDR1 SGHKS and CDR2 YYEKEE (reference sequence). Deletions cut 2 bases from V and 5 bases from J, with 13 bases between. The CDR3 extends over 15 amino acids. CDR3 DNA sequence: TGTGCCAGCAGCTTTGGCGGGGGCGAAACCGGGGAGCTGTTTTTT. It yields the protein CASSFGGGETGELFF.

This sequence joins TRBV19 and TRBJ2-1; tentative D call: TRBD2 (5 bases). CDR1 and CDR2 from the germline V gene are LNHDA and SQIVND (reference sequence). The CDR3 runs 16 residues. V was pared by 4 bases and J by 8 bases, with 21 bases between. Here the CDR3 DNA reads TGTGCCAGTAGTAGAGGGATAGACCCACCCCACCATGAGCAGTTCTTC. The encoded protein is CASSRGIDPPHHEQFF.

The chain carries TRBV19 and TRBJ2-1; perhaps TRBD2 as D (5 bases). From germline, CDR1 is LNHDA and CDR2 SQIVND (reference sequence). This CDR3 contains 13 residues. Trimming shortened V by 3 bases and J by 6 bases, and 9 bases separated the two germline ends. The CDR3, as DNA: TGTGCCAGTAGTATTTCGGGATTCAATGAGCAGTTCTTC. Translation gives CASSISGFNEQFF.

The sample holds one count of this clone. The chain couples TRBV10-3 to TRBJ1-2; D is undetermined. The germline V and J ends were trimmed by 2 bases and 0 bases, with 7 bases remaining between them. The CDR3 consists of 14 residues. Germline V lookup: CDR1 ENHRY, CDR2 SYGVKD. As DNA, the CDR3 is TGTGCCATCAGTGAGGCGCGGGCTAACTATGGCTACACCTTC. Protein sequence: CAISEARANYGYTF.

A remark on this clone: One end of the junction varies from germline; a read error may be responsible. J is TRBJ1-2 and V is TRBV19; possibly TRBD1 for D (5 bases). The germline CDR1 and CDR2 sequences are LNHDA and SQIVND (reference sequence). The CDR3 has 12 amino acids. The DNA of the CDR3 is TGTGCCAGTGGGGCCACAAACTATGGTTACACCTTC. Amino acids: CASGATNYGYTF.

V gene TRBV18 combines with J gene TRBJ1-2; D remains ambiguous. Looked up from germline, CDR1 is KGHSH and CDR2 is LQKENI. The CDR3 extends over 16 amino acids. V gave up 3 bases and J gave up 2 bases, with 16 bases separating them. Written as DNA, the CDR3 is TGTGCCAGCTCACCGAATCGGGCGGCGGGGAACTATGGCTACACCTTC. This sequence encodes CASSPNRAAGNYGYTF.

This sequence joins TRBV4-1 and TRBJ2-7, with 9 bases aligning to TRBD2. The CDR3 spans 15 residues. Germline V lookup: CDR1 MGHRA, CDR2 YSYEKL. V shed 4 bases, J shed 3 bases, and the junction held 7 bases outside the gene matches. The CDR3 is CASSPAAGGLYEQYV. The CDR3 nucleotides are TGCGCCAGCAGCCCCGCAGCGGGGGGCCTCTACGAGCAGTACGTC.

The chain employs TRBV9 and TRBJ2-1; 11 bases line up with TRBD2. Germline CDR1 and CDR2: SGDLS and YYNGEE. Unmatched junction bases numbered 3, after V lost 3 bases and J lost 4 bases. The CDR3 runs 15 residues. CDR3 nucleotide sequence: TGTGCCAGCAGCGGTAGCGGGGGGGGGTACAATGAGCAGTTCTTC. Translating gives CASSGSGGGYNEQFF.

Only a few counts were recorded for this clone. This chain links TRBV7-9 with TRBJ1-1; D is undetermined. V dropped 5 bases and J dropped 1 base, with 11 bases sitting between them. CDR3 length: 14 residues. Germline CDR1 is SEHNR and CDR2 is FQNEAQ (reference sequence). CDR3 sequence (DNA): TGTGCCAGCAGCGGTTCTCCAGGGAACACTGAAGCTTTCTTT. This translates into CASSGSPGNTEAFF.

The chain recombines TRBV7-9 with TRBJ1-1; no reliable D call. CDR3 length: 13 amino acids. V was trimmed by 1 base and J by 7 bases, leaving 10 bases between them. Per germline, CDR1 SEHNR and CDR2 FQNEAQ (reference sequence). CDR3 nucleotide sequence: TGTGCCAGCAGCTTAGGCAGGCCTAATGAAGCTTTCTTT. As protein: CASSLGRPNEAFF.

J is TRBJ1-3 and V is TRBV28; D is perhaps TRBD1 (5 bases). The CDR3 is 16 residues long. The V gene lost 6 bases and the J gene lost 2 bases, with 17 bases spanning the gap. Germline CDR1 is MDHEN and CDR2 is SYDVKM. CDR3 loop: CASSRGGWGAGNTIYF. CDR3 nucleotide sequence: TGTGCCAGCAGCCGCGGGGGGTGGGGAGCTGGAAACACCATATATTTT.

V usage is TRBV4-2 and J usage is TRBJ1-2, with 8 bases matching TRBD1. The CDR3 length is 14 residues. V was clipped by 0 bases and J by 8 bases; unmatched bases: 5. From germline, CDR1 is LGHNA and CDR2 YNFKEQ. In DNA, the CDR3 is TGTGCCAGCAGCCAAGATCAGGGGGCAGCCGGCTACACCTTC. As protein: CASSQDQGAAGYTF.

The rearrangement joins TRBV19 to TRBJ2-6; no firm D call. In germline, CDR1 is LNHDA, CDR2 SQIVND (reference sequence). Trimming took 8 bases from V and 0 from J, leaving 5 bases between them. CDR3 length: 13 residues. This CDR3 reads CASPFSGANVLTF. The CDR3 DNA reads as TGTGCCAGTCCCTTCTCTGGGGCCAACGTCCTGACTTTC.